This T cell receptor beta chain was sequenced during a study of regulatory T cells in long-lasting Graves disease. This clonotype was counted many times. Construction of TCR beta libraries relied on iRepertoire HTBI primers and on Arm-PCR targeting CDR3 regions. TCRdb passed the multiplex PCR reads through MiXCR, listing each CDR3 protein once. The sample has approximately 400,000 distinct CDR3 sequences; 15% are singletons. The CDR3 has 13 amino acids. Trimming took 3 bases from V and 7 from J, leaving 12 bases between them. Documented time point: newly diagnosed GD, antithyroid drugs for less than 3 months. From RNA extracted from PBMCs, the TCR library was made. This sample also appeared in a second study, on T cells in Graves' hyperthyroidism and ophthalmopathy. From that paper: An absence of ophthalmopathy progression within 18 months meant stable Graves' hyperthyroidism.

This material consisted of peripheral blood mononuclear cells (PBMCs), taken at new diagnosis, from a patient treated with antithyroid drugs. This sequence originates from a woman aged 25 to 39 with Graves disease. This chain uses TRBV12-3 or TRBV12-4 with TRBJ1-1; a possible D gene is TRBD1 (5 bases). The DNA for the CDR3 is TGTGCCAGCAGTTTTTCAGGGTCGGGTGAAGCTTTCTTT. It translates to CASSFSGSGEAFF.